These 2 T cell receptor beta chains came from one sample sequenced in a study of T cells in Graves' hyperthyroidism and ophthalmopathy. Researchers amplified the TCR beta CDR3 regions from RNA transcripts. An initial round of RT-PCR targeting the TCR CDR3 relied on the HTBI primer set. TCRdb redid the calling of the multiplex PCR reads with MiXCR, one entry per CDR3 protein. The sample yields approximately 600,000 distinct CDR3 sequences, 16% seen once. Sample: blood. These receptors all stem from a woman in her 30s with Graves' hyperthyroidism.

This sequence joins TRBV2 and TRBJ2-1, with D unclear. Germline lookup yields CDR1 SNHLY and CDR2 FYNNEI. The CDR3 contains 15 residues. V lost 4 bases and J lost 4, with 14 bases in between. The DNA for the CDR3 is TGTGCCAGCAGTGCAACCGAGACAAAGTACAATGAGCAGTTCTTC. This gives the protein CASSATETKYNEQFF.

This clonotype was seen at least ten times. The chain uses TRBV7-2 and TRBJ2-5, with TRBD2 identical over 7 bases. V gave up 6 bases and J gave up 3 bases; unmatched junction bases: 7. The CDR3 sequence is 14 residues long. Germline V CDR1 and CDR2: SGHTA, FQGNSA. The CDR3 region has the DNA TGTGCCAGCAGTCAAAGGACTAGGGAAGAGACCCAGTACTTC. Amino acid sequence: CASSQRTREETQYF. Complete variable domain (other parts from reference TRBV7-2 and TRBJ2-5): GAGVSQSPSNKVTEKGKDVELRCDPISGHTALYWYRQSLGQGLEFLIYFQGNSAPDKSGLPSDRFSAERTGGSVSTLTIQRTQQEDSAVYLCASSQRTREETQYFGPGTRLLVL.